This TCR beta chain was recorded in a study of blood T cell repertoires in COVID-19 (dated by TCRdb to 2018 to 2021). Background for the entire study: Samples covering the acute and convalescent phases of COVID-19 were provided by collaborators in the United States, Italy and Spain. Where HLA class I and class II types were available, the types were taken from metadata supplied by the sample provider, not from assay-based typing. Nearly every sample came with metadata listing a de-identified subject ID, COVID-19 status, age in years and sex. The prospective study material was composed of cDNA or gDNA derived from T cells, B-cell-depleted T cells, or PBMCs. Subjects who had been exposed to COVID-19, were actively infected with it, or had recovered from it provided the deeply sampled blood TCRbeta repertoires that made up the dataset. The repertoires were released in a freely available public database meant as a resource for research on the immune response to SARS-CoV-2. The samples were drawn from the first 160 participants of the ongoing ImmuneRACE study and from over a thousand subjects provided by 6 global collaborators.

TCRbeta CDR3 regions were amplified from genomic DNA using the immunoSEQ Assay, a bias-controlled multiplex PCR. As for the authors' bioinformatics: The number of nucleated cells in each sample was estimated by amplification of reference gene primers within the assay. To quantify the absolute abundance of each unique TCRbeta CDR3 rearrangement, sequence reads were collapsed and filtered. For each sample, productive Simpson clonality was calculated by taking the square root of Simpson's diversity index across productive rearrangements. TCRdb carries this immuneACCESS record with in-frame sequences only. Its versions omit some clonotypes, under half of them owing to an unresolved V gene in the studies checked, with the rest unexplained. V and J calls and clone size are copied from that table; D and trimming were computed from the DNA. Within this sample are about 100,000 clones, with roughly 90% of them counted one time only. The ten top clones hold 6.5% to 8% of the sample.

The CDR3 runs 14 amino acids, cysteine and phenylalanine included. Only CDR3 DNA remains: 42 bases, in frame from the first base. CDR1 SGHRS and CDR2 YFSETQ are derived from the germline V gene. Trimming removed 9 bases from V and 1 base from J, leaving 15 bases between the germline ends. The paper as a whole reports these results and caveats: The quantity of clinical and demographic metadata differed by source and by participant and was supplied without curation.

To note about this clone: Its specific antigen is unknown. No per-base quality is available; no much larger clone lies one base away.

The collaborating institutions used their own protocols to collect whole blood in K2EDTA tubes. For TCRbeta analysis, collaborators shipped samples in one of three forms: frozen whole blood, isolated PBMCs, or DNA extracted from either of those sample types. The TCR sequence derives from a man aged 25 to 45 in a cohort sampled during active COVID-19. The sequenced sample consisted of peripheral blood. This chain is built from TRBV5-1 and TRBJ2-3, with TRBD2 tentatively as D gene (6 bases match). The nucleotide sequence reads as follows: TGCGCCACCAAAGATGGAGGGGGCACAGATACGCAGTATTTT. Its protein product is CATKDGGGTDTQYF. Where the CDR3 stops, the reference TRBV5-1 and TRBJ2-3 genes take over; the full variable domain is KAGVTQTPRYLIKTRGQQVTLSCSPISGHRSVSWYQQTPGQGLQFLFEYFSETQRNKGNFPGRFSGRQFSNSRSEMNVSTLELGDSALYLCATKDGGGTDTQYFGPGTRLTVL.